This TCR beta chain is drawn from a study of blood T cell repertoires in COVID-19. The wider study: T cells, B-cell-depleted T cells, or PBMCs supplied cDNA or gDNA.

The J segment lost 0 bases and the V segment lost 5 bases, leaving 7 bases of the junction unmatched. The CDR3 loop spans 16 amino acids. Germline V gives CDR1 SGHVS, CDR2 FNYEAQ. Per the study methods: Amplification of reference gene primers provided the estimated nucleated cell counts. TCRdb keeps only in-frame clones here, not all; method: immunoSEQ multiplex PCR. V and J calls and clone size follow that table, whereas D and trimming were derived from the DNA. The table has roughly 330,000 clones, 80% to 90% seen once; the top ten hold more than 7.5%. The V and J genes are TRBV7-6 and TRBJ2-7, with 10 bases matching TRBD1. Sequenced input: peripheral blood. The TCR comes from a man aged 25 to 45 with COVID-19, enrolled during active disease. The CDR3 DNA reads TGTGCCAGCAGCAGGGGACAGGGGAAAAGCTCCTACGAGCAGTACTTC. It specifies CASSRGQGKSSYEQYF.